A single sample is the source of the 2 T cell receptor beta chains below, sequenced in a study of T cells in narcolepsy. Here immunoSEQ multiplex PCR was the method, and the copy in TCRdb shows in-frame clones only, minus some. The data contain roughly 25,000 clones, approximately 89% of them singletons. The sequencing sample was made of CD45RA- memory CD4+ T cells from PBMCs. These receptors all come from a human donor with narcolepsy.

The chain joins TRBV29-1 to TRBJ1-2; a weak D match, TRBD1 (6 bases). Germline V lookup: CDR1 SQVTM, CDR2 ANQGSEA. This CDR3 contains 15 residues. The V gene lost 5 bases and the J gene lost 2 bases, with 18 bases spanning the gap. The CDR3 spells CSVPPGGPSNYGYTF. The CDR3 nucleotides are TGCAGCGTTCCCCCCGGGGGGCCTTCCAACTATGGCTACACCTTC.

V gene TRBV2 combines with J gene TRBJ2-3; possible D gene TRBD2, 5 bases. This CDR3 is built from 13 residues. Germline loops: CDR1 SNHLY, CDR2 FYNNEI. Trimming removed 6 bases at V and 1 base at J, with 8 bases between. The CDR3 region is CASRQRGTDTQYF. The CDR3 DNA sequence: TGTGCCAGCAGACAGAGGGGCACAGATACGCAGTATTTT. The entire variable domain, with the rest obtained from reference TRBV2 and TRBJ2-3, is as follows: EPEVTQTPSHQVTQMGQEVILRCVPISNHLYFYWYRQILGQKVEFLVSFYNNEISEKSEIFDDQFSVERPDGSNFTLKIRSTKLEDSAMYFCASRQRGTDTQYFGPGTRLTVL.